A selection of T cell receptor beta chains follows, all from one sample in a study of early T cells in non-severe SARS-CoV-2 infection. TCRdb passed the 5' RACE reads through MiXCR, listing each CDR3 protein once. Of about 30,000 distinct CDR3 sequences listed, roughly 6.6% are singletons. Sequenced: whole blood. All receptors come from an adult who was a healthcare worker with PCR-confirmed SARS-CoV-2 infection or an uninfected control (not recorded which). Both conserved end residues are part of each CDR3. A D gene is named only where the DNA matches it firmly. Only some rows state a clone size, as once, few, many or a class for expanded clones.

v_call	clone_size	d_call	j_call	cdr3_nt	cdr3_aa
TRBV11-3	many	.	TRBJ2-1	TGTGCCAGCAGCTCCCAGGGCAATGAGCAGTTCTTC	CASSSQGNEQFF
TRBV15	.	TRBD2	TRBJ2-3	TGTGCCACCAGCAGAGATAGGGGGCCTAGCGGGATCCTCCCTTCAGATACGCAGTATTTT	CATSRDRGPSGILPSDTQYF
TRBV7-2	many	.	TRBJ1-4	TGTGCCAGCAATACTTATCCTAACGAGGAACTGTTTTTT	CASNTYPNEELFF
TRBV5-5	once	TRBD1	TRBJ1-6	TGTGCCAGCAGCGCCACAGGGGAGAACAATTCACCCCTCCACTTT	CASSATGENNSPLHF
TRBV5-1	.	TRBD1	TRBJ2-1	TGCGCCAGCAGCAAGGGGGCCCGACGAGGGTACAATGAGCAGTTCTTC	CASSKGARRGYNEQFF
TRBV20-1	many	TRBD1	TRBJ2-5	TGCAGTGCTAGAGAGACCAGGGGGCTAGGAGAGACCCAGTACTTC	CSARETRGLGETQYF
TRBV7-6	few	TRBD2	TRBJ2-7	TGTGCCAGCAGCTTAGAGGCTAGCGGGGCCTACGAGCAGTACTTC	CASSLEASGAYEQYF
TRBV5-1	many	.	TRBJ1-1	TGCGCCAGCAGGTCCGGCGACCACACTGAAGCTTTCTTT	CASRSGDHTEAFF
TRBV12-3/TRBV12-4	few	.	TRBJ1-3	TGTGCCAGCAGTTTCTCGGCAGGCCTCTCTGGAAACACCATATATTTT	CASSFSAGLSGNTIYF
TRBV27	once	TRBD2	TRBJ2-7	TGTGCCAGCAGTTTATCTAACCCTAGCGGCCACTCCTACGAGCAGTACTTC	CASSLSNPSGHSYEQYF
TRBV4-3	many	.	TRBJ1-6	TGCGCCAGCAGCCAAAGACCGGGGATGGTTTCACCCCTCCACTTT	CASSQRPGMVSPLHF
TRBV20-1	few	TRBD2	TRBJ2-1	TGCAGTGCTAGGGGGACTAGCGGGGACCGTTACAATGAGCAGTTCTTC	CSARGTSGDRYNEQFF
TRBV20-1	large	.	TRBJ1-1	TGCAGTGCTGGGAGTAACACTGAAGCTTTCTTT	CSAGSNTEAFF
TRBV3-1	many	TRBD1	TRBJ2-7	TGTGCCAGCAGGCGACAGGGAAGCGACTACGAGCAGTACTTC	CASRRQGSDYEQYF
TRBV6-2/TRBV6-3	once	.	TRBJ1-1	TGTGCCAGCAGTGGGGCTCGCACTGAAGCTTTCTTT	CASSGARTEAFF
TRBV9	.	.	TRBJ2-3	TGTGCCAGCAGCGTAGGTGACAGGCCGGGCACAGATACGCAGTATTTT	CASSVGDRPGTDTQYF
TRBV20-1	many	.	TRBJ2-2	TGCAGTGTACAGGGAAGAGACACCGGGGAGCTGTTTTTT	CSVQGRDTGELFF
TRBV18	.	.	TRBJ2-5	TGTGCCAGCTCACCAGTGGCGGCAGCGTACCAAGAGACCCAGTACTTC	CASSPVAAAYQETQYF
TRBV4-1	few	TRBD1	TRBJ1-6	TGCGCCAGCAGCCAAGAGGGACAGGAGAACTATAATTCACCCCTCCACTTT	CASSQEGQENYNSPLHF
TRBV6-5	many	TRBD2	TRBJ2-7	TGTGCCAGCAGTTATGATAGCGGGAGGCCGGGGGGATACGAGCAGTACTTC	CASSYDSGRPGGYEQYF
TRBV29-1	many	.	TRBJ1-1	TGCAGCGTTGGTCGGACAGAAGCTTTCTTT	CSVGRTEAFF
TRBV27	many	.	TRBJ2-5	TGTGCCAGCAGTTTAGGAGCCGATAGGGAGACCCAGTACTTC	CASSLGADRETQYF
TRBV12-3/TRBV12-4	many	TRBD2	TRBJ2-1	TGTGCCAGCAGTCCTAGCGGGGGGGCACTCGATGAGCAGTTCTTC	CASSPSGGALDEQFF
TRBV28	few	TRBD2	TRBJ2-4	TGTGCCAGCAGTTTGGCTAGCGGGAGGTATATTCAGTACTTC	CASSLASGRYIQYF
TRBV20-1	many	TRBD1	TRBJ1-2	TGCAGTGCCGCCCAGCCGGGACAGGGCTTAGCGAACTATGGCTACACCTTC	CSAAQPGQGLANYGYTF
TRBV7-2	once	TRBD2	TRBJ2-3	TGTGCCAGCAGCCTCACTAGCGGCACAGATACGCAGTATTTT	CASSLTSGTDTQYF
TRBV28	many	.	TRBJ1-1	TGTGCCAGCAGTTTCAGAACCCCCACTGAAGCTTTCTTT	CASSFRTPTEAFF
TRBV12-3/TRBV12-4	many	.	TRBJ2-3	TGTGCCAGCAGTCGCGGGGCCGATACGCAGTATTTT	CASSRGADTQYF
TRBV18	many	.	TRBJ1-1	TGTGCCAGCTCACTTCATCAGGGGCAGTACACTGAAGCTTTCTTT	CASSLHQGQYTEAFF
TRBV2	many	.	TRBJ2-2	TGTGCCAGCAGTGGCGTGACAGGAGGCACCGGGGAGCTGTTTTTT	CASSGVTGGTGELFF
TRBV19	many	TRBD2	TRBJ2-2	TGTGCCAGTGGCAGGAGTCTAGCGGCTAACACCGGGGAGCTGTTTTTT	CASGRSLAANTGELFF
TRBV7-3	many	.	TRBJ1-1	TGTGCCAGCAGCTGGACAAAGAACACTGAAGCTTTCTTT	CASSWTKNTEAFF
TRBV6-1	many	.	TRBJ1-4	TGTGCCAGCAGTGAAGCCCTCACCCCGGGGTATAATGAAAAACTGTTTTTT	CASSEALTPGYNEKLFF
TRBV7-7	many	.	TRBJ1-1	TGTGCTAGCAGCTTACCAGGGTCGGACACTGAAGCTTTCTTT	CASSLPGSDTEAFF
TRBV13	many	TRBD1	TRBJ1-2	TGTGCCAGCAGCTCACGCTTGTCGGGACAGGGATACTATGGCTACACCTTC	CASSSRLSGQGYYGYTF
TRBV19	many	.	TRBJ2-2	TGTGCCAGTACCTCCCCGAAGGGGAGGAACACCGGGGAGCTGTTTTTT	CASTSPKGRNTGELFF
TRBV11-2	many	.	TRBJ2-1	TGTGCCAGCAAAATACGACAGAGCTCCTACAATGAGCAGTTCTTC	CASKIRQSSYNEQFF
TRBV20-1	many	.	TRBJ2-4	TGCAGTGCTAGAGTAGCGGAGTGGGGCAAAAACATTCAGTACTTC	CSARVAEWGKNIQYF
TRBV11-2	.	.	TRBJ1-2	TGTGCCAGCAGCTTAGATGGAACGGTTCGTTTTGGCTACACCTTC	CASSLDGTVRFGYTF
TRBV5-1	many	.	TRBJ2-1	TGCGCCAGCAGCTTGGAGGCGGGATTTGCCTACAATGAGCAGTTCTTC	CASSLEAGFAYNEQFF
TRBV7-9	many	TRBD1	TRBJ1-1	TGTGCCAGCAGCCCCCCCCGGGACAGGGGTGAAGCTTTCTTT	CASSPPRDRGEAFF
TRBV19	many	.	TRBJ1-3	TGTGCCAGTAGCACCCTCCGGGACACCATATATTTT	CASSTLRDTIYF
TRBV3-1	many	TRBD1	TRBJ2-7	TGTGCCAGCAGCCAAGATTTGGGGACAGCCTCCTACGAGCAGTACTTC	CASSQDLGTASYEQYF
TRBV28	many	TRBD2	TRBJ2-7	TGTGCCAGCAGACTAGCGGGAGGGTCCGAGCAGTACTTC	CASRLAGGSEQYF
TRBV28	.	TRBD2	TRBJ2-1	TGTGCCAGCCAAACTAGCGGGAGCGTGGATGAGCAGTTCTTC	CASQTSGSVDEQFF
TRBV7-2	many	TRBD1	TRBJ1-4	TGTGCCAGCAGCTCCGGACAGGGTGGCGCAACTAATGAAAAACTGTTTTTT	CASSSGQGGATNEKLFF
TRBV10-3	many	.	TRBJ2-7	TGTGCCATCAGTGAGATCTCGGGCGAGCAGTACTTC	CAISEISGEQYF
TRBV7-9	many	TRBD2	TRBJ2-1	TGTGCCAGCAGCTTAGCTAGCGGGAAGGTGAATGAGCAGTTCTTC	CASSLASGKVNEQFF
TRBV7-2	many	TRBD2	TRBJ2-5	TGTGCCAGCAGCTTAGCCGGGACTAGCGCCCAAGAGACCCAGTACTTC	CASSLAGTSAQETQYF
TRBV6-2/TRBV6-3	.	.	TRBJ1-1	TGTGCCAGCAGTTACGGGGCTGAAGCTTTCTTT	CASSYGAEAFF
TRBV19	many	.	TRBJ2-1	TGTGCCAGTAGTCTCGAGGACTTTTACAATGAGCAGTTCTTC	CASSLEDFYNEQFF
TRBV28	many	.	TRBJ1-2	TGTGCCAGCAGCTCATCAGCCCGGATGCGAACCAGCTATGGCTACACCTTC	CASSSSARMRTSYGYTF
TRBV24-1	few	.	TRBJ2-5	TGTGCCACCAGTGCATCGGGACTGCAAGAGACCCAGTACTTC	CATSASGLQETQYF
TRBV24-1	few	.	TRBJ2-5	TGTGCCACCAGTGATACAGGGTTTGGGGAGACCCAGTACTTC	CATSDTGFGETQYF
TRBV20-1	few	TRBD2	TRBJ2-3	TGCAGTGCTAGAGCCCCGACGGCGGGAGGGCAGGATACGCAGTATTTT	CSARAPTAGGQDTQYF
TRBV12-3/TRBV12-4	many	.	TRBJ1-1	TGTGCCAGCAGTTTAGCGCTTAGGACTGAAGCTTTCTTT	CASSLALRTEAFF
TRBV5-1	many	TRBD1	TRBJ1-1	TGCGCCAGCAGCTCTTACCGACAGGGTACTGAAGCTTTCTTT	CASSSYRQGTEAFF
TRBV7-2	many	TRBD2	TRBJ2-3	TGTGCCAGCAGCTTAGGGCGACTACTAGCGGCATACACAGATACGCAGTATTTT	CASSLGRLLAAYTDTQYF
TRBV28	many	.	TRBJ2-7	TGTGCCATTGGACGGTCCTACGAGCAGTACTTC	CAIGRSYEQYF
TRBV27	many	TRBD1	TRBJ1-2	TGTGCCAGCAGTTTATCACCGGGACAGAACTATGGCTACACCTTC	CASSLSPGQNYGYTF